This TCR beta chain was sequenced during a study of cytomegalovirus exposure and HLA in healthy donors. The germline V gene has CDR1 SGHVS and CDR2 FNYEAQ. The CDR3 extends over 14 amino acids. The V gene lost 5 bases and the J gene lost 4 bases, with 15 bases spanning the gap. A multiplex PCR was run with 60 Vbeta primers and 13 Jbeta primers. Source study methods: In a later analysis, around 10 million of about 80 million unique beta chains occurred in at least two donors. Here immunoSEQ multiplex PCR was the method, and the copy in TCRdb shows in-frame clones only, minus some. D and trimming were read from the DNA, whereas the V and J calls and clone size are those reported in that table. The table records some 140,000 clones, 65% to 80% of them present only once.

This sequence joins TRBV7-6 and TRBJ2-7; D is possibly TRBD1 (8 bases). The source material was PBMCs. The receptor's source is a woman aged 45-59 years in good health and CMV-seropositive. In nucleotides, the CDR3 is TGTGCCAGCAGCCTACAGGGGGGGATTTACGAGCAGTACTTC. Translating gives CASSLQGGIYEQYF.